This T cell receptor (beta chain) comes out of a study of T cells in Graves' hyperthyroidism and ophthalmopathy. Trimming cost V 5 bases and J 3 bases; bases outside gene matches: 11. Germline assignment: CDR1 SGHTA and CDR2 FQGNSA. The CDR3 runs to 16 residues. Amplified TCR beta CDR3 regions came from RNA transcripts. The primer set for the first-round RT-PCR of the TCR CDR3 was HTBI. TCRdb passed the multiplex PCR reads through MiXCR, listing each CDR3 protein once. The sample contains 450,000 to 700,000 distinct CDR3 sequences, about 43% of which appear only once. Sequencing was carried out using peripheral blood or thyroid tissue (not recorded which). This clonotype was sampled from a woman younger than 35 with Graves' hyperthyroidism. J is TRBJ2-3 and V is TRBV7-2, with 7 bases lining up with TRBD2. This chain's CDR3 is CASSVSASGITDTQYF. The DNA of the CDR3 is TGTGCCAGCAGCGTAAGCGCCAGCGGGATTACAGATACGCAGTATTTT.